This TCR beta chain was recorded in a study of spatial heterogeneity in lung cancer. Noted time point: sample taken at primary tumor resection. Whole RNA was taken from tumor, nontumor lung or frozen PBMC; it was then sequenced unsorted. The donors were some 70 patients with non-small cell lung cancer that was early-stage and untreated. In this sample, this clonotype turned up many times. Its matching antigen is unknown. General observations from the study: More often at tumor resection than at routine follow-up, ubiquitous expanded tumor TCRs were detected in the blood.

TCRdb used MiXCR to reprocess the 5' RACE reads, holding one entry per CDR3 protein. The sample holds about 12,000 distinct CDR3 sequences, over 15% seen once. The clonotype was recovered from a male donor with early-stage non-small cell lung cancer. This material consisted of PBMCs, taken at surgery.

As DNA, the CDR3 is TGCGCCAGCAGCCATCCCCTCCGTGGTAGCGGGAGCCACGAGCAGTACTTC. Its translation: CASSHPLRGSGSHEQYF. The chain uses TRBV4-1 and TRBJ2-7; 9 bases match TRBD2. V shed 3 bases and J 5 bases; nucleotides not matched to a gene: 14. Germline V lookup: CDR1 MGHRA, CDR2 YSYEKL. CDR3 length: 17 amino acids.